The TCR beta chain under discussion was sequenced for a study of regulatory T cells in long-lasting Graves disease. Findings of the study overall: Less diverse TCR repertoires were seen in persistent Graves' patients than in newly diagnosed ones.

According to the study, TCR beta libraries were built with iRepertoire HTBI primers and CDR3-region Arm-PCR. TCRdb analysed the multiplex PCR reads with MiXCR anew, one entry per CDR3 protein. The table has 550,000 to 600,000 distinct CDR3 sequences, roughly a sixth seen once. Sample time point: newly diagnosed GD, antithyroid drugs for less than 3 months. PBMC-extracted RNA yielded the TCR library. Germline V gene data show CDR1 as ENHRY and CDR2 as SYGVKD. The length of the CDR3 is 12 residues. V was pared by 2 bases and J by 8 bases, with 7 bases between. Ten or more counts support this clonotype. Its antigen is not known. This sample also appeared in a second study, on T cells in Graves' hyperthyroidism and ophthalmopathy. In that study: Also found in blood were most expanded thyroid clonotypes above 0.001.

This material consisted of peripheral blood mononuclear cells (PBMCs), taken at new diagnosis, from a patient treated with antithyroid drugs. This clonotype originated in a man aged 18 to 35 with Graves disease. The chain links TRBV10-3 to TRBJ2-1; D ambiguous. The DNA of the CDR3 is TGTGCCATCAGTGAGGACGACGATGAGCAGTTCTTC. Translated, it gives CAISEDDDEQFF.